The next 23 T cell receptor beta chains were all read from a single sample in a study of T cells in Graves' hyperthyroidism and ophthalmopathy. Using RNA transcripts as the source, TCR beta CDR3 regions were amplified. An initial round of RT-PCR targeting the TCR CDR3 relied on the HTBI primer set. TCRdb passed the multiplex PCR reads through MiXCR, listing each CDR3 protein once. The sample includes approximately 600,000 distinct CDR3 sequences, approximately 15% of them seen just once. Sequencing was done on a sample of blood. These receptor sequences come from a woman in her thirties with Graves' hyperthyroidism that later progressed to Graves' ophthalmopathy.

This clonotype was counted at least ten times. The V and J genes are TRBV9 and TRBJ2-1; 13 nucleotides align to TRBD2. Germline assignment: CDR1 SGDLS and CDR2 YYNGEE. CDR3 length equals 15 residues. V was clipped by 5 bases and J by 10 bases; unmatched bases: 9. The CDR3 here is CASSVGTSGIGEQFF. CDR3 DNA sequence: TGTGCCAGCAGTGTCGGGACTAGCGGGATAGGGGAGCAGTTCTTC. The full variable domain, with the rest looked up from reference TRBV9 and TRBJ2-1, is DSGVTQTPKHLITATGQRVTLRCSPRSGDLSVYWYQQSLDQGLQFLIQYYNGEERAKGNILERFSAQQFPDLHSELNLSSLELGDSALYFCASSVGTSGIGEQFFGPGTRLTVL.

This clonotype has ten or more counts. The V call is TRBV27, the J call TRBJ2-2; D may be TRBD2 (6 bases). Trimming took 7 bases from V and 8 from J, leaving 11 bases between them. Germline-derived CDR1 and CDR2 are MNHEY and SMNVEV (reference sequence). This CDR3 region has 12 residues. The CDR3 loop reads CASMIGGGELFF. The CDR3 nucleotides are TGTGCCAGCATGATTGGGGGGGGGGAGCTGTTTTTT.

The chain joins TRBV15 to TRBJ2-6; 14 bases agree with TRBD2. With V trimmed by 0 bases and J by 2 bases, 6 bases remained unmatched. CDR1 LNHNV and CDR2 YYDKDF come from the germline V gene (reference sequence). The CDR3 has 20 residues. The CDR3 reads CATSRDLGTSGSTGANVLTF. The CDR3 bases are TGTGCCACCAGCAGAGATCTGGGGACTAGCGGGAGTACTGGGGCCAACGTCCTGACTTTC.

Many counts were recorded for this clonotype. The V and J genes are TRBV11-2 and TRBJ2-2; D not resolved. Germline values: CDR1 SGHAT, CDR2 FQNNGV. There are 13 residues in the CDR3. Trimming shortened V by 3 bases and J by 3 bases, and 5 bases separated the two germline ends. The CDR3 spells CASSFGDTGELFF. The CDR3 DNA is TGTGCCAGCAGCTTTGGCGACACCGGGGAGCTGTTTTTT.

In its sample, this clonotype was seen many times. The CDR3 region has the DNA TGCAGTGCTAGGGGGGGGGTTAGTAGCACAGATACGCAGTATTTT. It yields the protein CSARGGVSSTDTQYF. The V and J genes are TRBV20-1 and TRBJ2-3; 7 bases fit TRBD2. After removal of 3 bases from V and 0 bases from J, the junction contained 6 bases not matched to a gene. The CDR3 covers 15 residues. Germline V CDR1 and CDR2: DFQATT, SNEGSKA (reference sequence).

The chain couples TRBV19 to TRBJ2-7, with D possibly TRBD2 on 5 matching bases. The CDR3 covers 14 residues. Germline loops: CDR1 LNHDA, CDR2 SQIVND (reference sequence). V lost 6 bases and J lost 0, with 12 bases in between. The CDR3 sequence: CASSVDWISYEQYF. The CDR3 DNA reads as TGTGCCAGTAGCGTGGACTGGATCTCCTACGAGCAGTACTTC.

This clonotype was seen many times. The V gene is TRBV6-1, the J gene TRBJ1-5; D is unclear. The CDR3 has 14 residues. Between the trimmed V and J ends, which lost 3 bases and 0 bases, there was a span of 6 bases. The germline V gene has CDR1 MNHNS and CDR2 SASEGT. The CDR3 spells CASSEGNSNQPQHF. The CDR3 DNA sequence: TGTGCCAGCAGTGAGGGCAATAGCAATCAGCCCCAGCATTTT.

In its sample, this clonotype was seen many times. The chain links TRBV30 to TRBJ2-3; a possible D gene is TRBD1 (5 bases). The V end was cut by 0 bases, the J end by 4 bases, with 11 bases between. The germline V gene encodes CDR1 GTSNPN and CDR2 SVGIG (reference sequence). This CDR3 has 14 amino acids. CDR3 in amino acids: CAWSVQVCPDTQYF. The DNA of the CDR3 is TGTGCCTGGAGTGTACAGGTTTGCCCAGATACGCAGTATTTT.

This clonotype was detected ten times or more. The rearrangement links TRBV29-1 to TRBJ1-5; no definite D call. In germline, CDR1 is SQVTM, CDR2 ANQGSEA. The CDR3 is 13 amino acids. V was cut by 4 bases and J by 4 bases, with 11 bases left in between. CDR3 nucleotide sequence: TGCAGCGTTGCTGAAAACCTGAATCAGCCCCAGCATTTT. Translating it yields CSVAENLNQPQHF.

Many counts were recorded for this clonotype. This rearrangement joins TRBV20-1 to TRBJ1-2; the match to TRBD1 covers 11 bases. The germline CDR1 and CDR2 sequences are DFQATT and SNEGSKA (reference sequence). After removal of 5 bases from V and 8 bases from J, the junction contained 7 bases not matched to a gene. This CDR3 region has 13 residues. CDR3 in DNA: TGCAGTGCTTCCGGACAGGGGGCGTCGGGCTACACCTTC. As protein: CSASGQGASGYTF.

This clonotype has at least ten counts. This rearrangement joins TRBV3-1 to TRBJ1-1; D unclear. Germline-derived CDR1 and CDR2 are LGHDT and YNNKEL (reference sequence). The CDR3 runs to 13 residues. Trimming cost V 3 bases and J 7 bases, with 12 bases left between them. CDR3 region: CASSQVVGIEAFF. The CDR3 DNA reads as TGTGCCAGCAGCCAGGTCGTTGGGATTGAAGCTTTCTTT. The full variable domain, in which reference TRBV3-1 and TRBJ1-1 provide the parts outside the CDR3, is DTAVSQTPKYLVTQMGNDKSIKCEQNLGHDTMYWYKQDSKKFLKIMFSYNNKELIINETVPNRFSPKSPDKAHLNLHINSLELGDSAVYFCASSQVVGIEAFFGQGTRLTVV.

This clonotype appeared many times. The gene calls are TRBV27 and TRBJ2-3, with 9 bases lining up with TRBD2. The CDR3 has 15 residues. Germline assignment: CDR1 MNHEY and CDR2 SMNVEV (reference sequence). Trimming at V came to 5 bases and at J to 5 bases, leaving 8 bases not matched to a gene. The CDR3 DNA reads TGTGCCAGCAGTAGGACTAGCGTTTGGAAAGATACGCAGTATTTT. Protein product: CASSRTSVWKDTQYF.

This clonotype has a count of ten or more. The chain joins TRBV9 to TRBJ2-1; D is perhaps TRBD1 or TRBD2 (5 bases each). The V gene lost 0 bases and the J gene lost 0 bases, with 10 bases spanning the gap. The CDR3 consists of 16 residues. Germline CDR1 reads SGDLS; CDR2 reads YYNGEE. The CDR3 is CASSVAGRGSYNEQFF. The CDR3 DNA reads TGTGCCAGCAGCGTAGCGGGAAGGGGCTCCTACAATGAGCAGTTCTTC.

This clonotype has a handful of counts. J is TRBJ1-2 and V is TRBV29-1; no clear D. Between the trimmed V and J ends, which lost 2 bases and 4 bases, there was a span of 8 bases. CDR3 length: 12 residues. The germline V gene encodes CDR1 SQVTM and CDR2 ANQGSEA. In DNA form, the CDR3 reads TGCAGCGTTGAATATGGAGTCTATGGCTACACCTTC. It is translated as CSVEYGVYGYTF. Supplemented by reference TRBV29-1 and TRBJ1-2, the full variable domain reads SAVISQKPSRDICQRGTSLTIQCQVDSQVTMMFWYRQQPGQSLTLIATANQGSEATYESGFVIDKFPISRPNLTFSTLTVSNMSPEDSSIYLCSVEYGVYGYTFGSGTRLTVV.

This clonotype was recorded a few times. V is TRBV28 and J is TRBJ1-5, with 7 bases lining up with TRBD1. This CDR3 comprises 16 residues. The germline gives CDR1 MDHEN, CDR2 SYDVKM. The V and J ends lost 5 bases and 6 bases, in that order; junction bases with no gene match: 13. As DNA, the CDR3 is TGTGCCAGCAGTAATAGGGGACCAGGGGGGGGTCAGCCCCAGCATTTT. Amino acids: CASSNRGPGGGQPQHF.

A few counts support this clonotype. The CDR3 DNA is TGCGCCAGCAGCAGCGGGACAGATGCGCATGAGCAGTTCTTC. It yields the protein CASSSGTDAHEQFF. This chain links TRBV5-1 with TRBJ2-1; D assignment may be TRBD1 or TRBD2 (7 bases each). Germline-derived CDR1 and CDR2 are SGHRS and YFSETQ. Trimming shortened V by 4 bases and J by 8 bases, and 16 bases separated the two germline ends. The CDR3 has 14 amino acids. Drawing the rest from reference TRBV5-1 and TRBJ2-1, the complete variable domain is KAGVTQTPRYLIKTRGQQVTLSCSPISGHRSVSWYQQTPGQGLQFLFEYFSETQRNKGNFPGRFSGRQFSNSRSEMNVSTLELGDSALYLCASSSGTDAHEQFFGPGTRLTVL.

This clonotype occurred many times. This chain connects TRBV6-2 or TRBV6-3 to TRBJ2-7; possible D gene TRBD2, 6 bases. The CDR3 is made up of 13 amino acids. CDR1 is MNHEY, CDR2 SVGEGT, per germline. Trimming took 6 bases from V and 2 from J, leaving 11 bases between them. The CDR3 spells CASSHGGTYEQYF. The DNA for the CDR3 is TGTGCCAGCAGCCATGGGGGGACCTACGAGCAGTACTTC.

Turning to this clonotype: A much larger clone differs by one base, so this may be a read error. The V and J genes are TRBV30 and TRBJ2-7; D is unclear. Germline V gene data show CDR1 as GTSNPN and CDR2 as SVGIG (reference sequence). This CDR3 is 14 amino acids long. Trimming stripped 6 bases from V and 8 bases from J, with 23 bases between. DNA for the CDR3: TGTGCCTGCCATACATTCCGGCTCCCTTCGAAGCAGTACTTC. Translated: CACHTFRLPSKQYF.

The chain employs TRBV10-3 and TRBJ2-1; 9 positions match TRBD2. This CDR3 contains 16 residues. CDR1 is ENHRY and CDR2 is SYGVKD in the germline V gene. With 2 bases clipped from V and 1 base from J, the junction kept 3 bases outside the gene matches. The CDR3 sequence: CAISEPTSGSYNEQFF. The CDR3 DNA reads TGTGCCATCAGTGAGCCGACTAGCGGTTCCTACAATGAGCAGTTCTTC.

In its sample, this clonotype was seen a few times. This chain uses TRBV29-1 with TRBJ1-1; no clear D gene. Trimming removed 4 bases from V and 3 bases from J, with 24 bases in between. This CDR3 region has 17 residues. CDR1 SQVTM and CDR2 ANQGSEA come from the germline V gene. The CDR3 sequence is CSVVSAPIRTADTEAFF. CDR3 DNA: TGCAGCGTTGTCTCAGCTCCTATCCGTACTGCAGACACTGAAGCTTTCTTT.

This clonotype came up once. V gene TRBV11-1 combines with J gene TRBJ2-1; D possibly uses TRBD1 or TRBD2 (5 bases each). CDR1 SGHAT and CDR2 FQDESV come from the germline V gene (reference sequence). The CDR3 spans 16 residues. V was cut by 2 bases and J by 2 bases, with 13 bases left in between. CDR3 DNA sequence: TGTGCCAGCAGCTTACAAGACGGGGCAGCCTACAATGAGCAGTTCTTC. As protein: CASSLQDGAAYNEQFF.

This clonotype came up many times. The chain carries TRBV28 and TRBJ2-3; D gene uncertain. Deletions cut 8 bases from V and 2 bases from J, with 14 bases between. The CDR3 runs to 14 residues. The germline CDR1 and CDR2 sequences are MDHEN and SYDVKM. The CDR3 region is CASGDLPSTDTQYF. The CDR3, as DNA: TGTGCCAGCGGCGACCTACCATCCACAGATACGCAGTATTTT.

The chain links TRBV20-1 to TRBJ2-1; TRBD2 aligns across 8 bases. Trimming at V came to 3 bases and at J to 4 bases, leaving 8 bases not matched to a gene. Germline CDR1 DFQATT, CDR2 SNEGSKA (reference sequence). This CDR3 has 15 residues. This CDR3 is CSARRGAIRYNEQFF. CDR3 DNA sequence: TGCAGTGCTAGGCGGGGGGCAATTAGATACAATGAGCAGTTCTTC.